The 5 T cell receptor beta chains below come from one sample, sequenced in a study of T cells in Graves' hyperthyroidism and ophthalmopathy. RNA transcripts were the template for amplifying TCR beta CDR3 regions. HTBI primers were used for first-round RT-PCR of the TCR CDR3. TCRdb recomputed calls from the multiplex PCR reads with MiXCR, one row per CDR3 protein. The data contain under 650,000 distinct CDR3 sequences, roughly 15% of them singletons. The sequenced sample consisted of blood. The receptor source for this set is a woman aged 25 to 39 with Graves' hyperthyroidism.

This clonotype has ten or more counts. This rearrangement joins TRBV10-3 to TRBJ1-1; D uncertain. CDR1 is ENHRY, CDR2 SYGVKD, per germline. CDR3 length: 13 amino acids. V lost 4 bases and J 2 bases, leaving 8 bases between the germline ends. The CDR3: CAISGTANTEAFF. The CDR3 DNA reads TGTGCCATCAGTGGGACGGCTAACACTGAAGCTTTCTTT.

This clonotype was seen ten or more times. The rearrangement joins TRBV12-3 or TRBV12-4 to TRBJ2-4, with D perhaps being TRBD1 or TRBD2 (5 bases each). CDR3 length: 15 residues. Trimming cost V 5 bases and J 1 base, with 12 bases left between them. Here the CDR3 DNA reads TGTGCCAGCAGTCCGCCGTGGGGGGCCAAAAACATTCAGTACTTC. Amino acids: CASSPPWGAKNIQYF.

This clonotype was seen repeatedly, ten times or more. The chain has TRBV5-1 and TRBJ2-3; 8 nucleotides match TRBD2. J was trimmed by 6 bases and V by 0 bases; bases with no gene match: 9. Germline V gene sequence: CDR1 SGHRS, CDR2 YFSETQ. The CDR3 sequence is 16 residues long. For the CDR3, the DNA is TGCGCCAGCAGCTTGGAACTAGCGGTTCCGAGGGATACGCAGTATTTT. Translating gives CASSLELAVPRDTQYF.

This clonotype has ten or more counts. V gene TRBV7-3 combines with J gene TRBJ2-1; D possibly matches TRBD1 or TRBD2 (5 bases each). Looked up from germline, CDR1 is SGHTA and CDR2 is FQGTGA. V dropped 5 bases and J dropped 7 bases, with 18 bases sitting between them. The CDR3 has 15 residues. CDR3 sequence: CASSRQPFGGNEQFF. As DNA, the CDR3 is TGTGCCAGCAGCCGACAGCCCTTTGGGGGAAATGAGCAGTTCTTC.

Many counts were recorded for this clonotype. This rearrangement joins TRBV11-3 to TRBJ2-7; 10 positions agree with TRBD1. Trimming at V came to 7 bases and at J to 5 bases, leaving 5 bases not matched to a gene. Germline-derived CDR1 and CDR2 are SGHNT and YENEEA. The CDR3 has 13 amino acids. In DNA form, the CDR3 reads TGTGCCAGCACCCCCGGGACAGGGGACGAGCAGTACTTC. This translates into CASTPGTGDEQYF.